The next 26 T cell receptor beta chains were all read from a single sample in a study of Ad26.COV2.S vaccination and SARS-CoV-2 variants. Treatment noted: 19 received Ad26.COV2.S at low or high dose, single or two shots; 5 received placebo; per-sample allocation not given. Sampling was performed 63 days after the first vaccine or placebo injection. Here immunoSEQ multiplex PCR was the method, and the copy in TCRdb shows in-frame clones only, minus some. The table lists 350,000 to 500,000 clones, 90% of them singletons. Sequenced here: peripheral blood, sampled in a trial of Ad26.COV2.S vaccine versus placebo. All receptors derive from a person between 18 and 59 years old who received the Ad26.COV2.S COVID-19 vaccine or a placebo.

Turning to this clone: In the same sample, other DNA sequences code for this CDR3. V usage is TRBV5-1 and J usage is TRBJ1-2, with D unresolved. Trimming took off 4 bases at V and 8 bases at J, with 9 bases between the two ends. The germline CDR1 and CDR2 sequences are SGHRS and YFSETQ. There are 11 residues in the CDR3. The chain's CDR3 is CASSLGGGYTF. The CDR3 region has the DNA TGCGCCAGCAGCCTGGGTGGCGGCTACACCTTC. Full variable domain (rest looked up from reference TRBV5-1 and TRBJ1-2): KAGVTQTPRYLIKTRGQQVTLSCSPISGHRSVSWYQQTPGQGLQFLFEYFSETQRNKGNFPGRFSGRQFSNSRSEMNVSTLELGDSALYLCASSLGGGYTFGSGTRLTVV.

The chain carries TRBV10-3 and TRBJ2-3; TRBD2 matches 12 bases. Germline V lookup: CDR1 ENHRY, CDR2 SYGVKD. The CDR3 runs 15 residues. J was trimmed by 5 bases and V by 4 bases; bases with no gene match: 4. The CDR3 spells CAISGGLAGLDTQYF. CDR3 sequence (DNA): TGTGCCATCAGTGGAGGACTAGCGGGATTAGATACGCAGTATTTT.

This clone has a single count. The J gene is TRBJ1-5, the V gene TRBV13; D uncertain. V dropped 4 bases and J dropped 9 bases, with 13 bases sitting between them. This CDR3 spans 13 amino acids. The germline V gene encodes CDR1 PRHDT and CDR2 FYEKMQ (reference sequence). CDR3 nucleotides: TGTGCCAGCAGCTCGCCGGGGATTCGGCCCCAGCATTTT. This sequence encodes CASSSPGIRPQHF. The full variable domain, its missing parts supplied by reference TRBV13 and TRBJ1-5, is AAGVIQSPRHLIKEKRETATLKCYPIPRHDTVYWYQQGPGQDPQFLISFYEKMQSDKGSIPDRFSAQQFSDYHSELNMSSLELGDSALYFCASSSPGIRPQHFGDGTRLSIL.

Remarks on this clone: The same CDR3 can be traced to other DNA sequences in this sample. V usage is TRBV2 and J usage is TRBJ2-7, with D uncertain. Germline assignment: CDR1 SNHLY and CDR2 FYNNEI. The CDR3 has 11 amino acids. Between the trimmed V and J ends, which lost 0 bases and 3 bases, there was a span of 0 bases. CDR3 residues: CASSEAYEQYF. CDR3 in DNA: TGTGCCAGCAGTGAAGCCTACGAGCAGTACTTC.

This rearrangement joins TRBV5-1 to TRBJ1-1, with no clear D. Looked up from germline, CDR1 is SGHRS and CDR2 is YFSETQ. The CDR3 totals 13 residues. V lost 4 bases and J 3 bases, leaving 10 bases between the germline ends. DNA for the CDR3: TGCGCCAGCAGCAGTGACTCATACACTGAAGCTTTCTTT. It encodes CASSSDSYTEAFF.

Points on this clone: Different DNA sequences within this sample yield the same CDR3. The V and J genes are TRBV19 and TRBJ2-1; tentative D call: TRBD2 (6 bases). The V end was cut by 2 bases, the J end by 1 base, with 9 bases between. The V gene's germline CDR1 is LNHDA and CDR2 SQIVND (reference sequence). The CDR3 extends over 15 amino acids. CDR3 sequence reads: CASSISGSSYNEQFF. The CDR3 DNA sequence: TGTGCCAGTAGTATATCCGGGAGTTCCTACAATGAGCAGTTCTTC.

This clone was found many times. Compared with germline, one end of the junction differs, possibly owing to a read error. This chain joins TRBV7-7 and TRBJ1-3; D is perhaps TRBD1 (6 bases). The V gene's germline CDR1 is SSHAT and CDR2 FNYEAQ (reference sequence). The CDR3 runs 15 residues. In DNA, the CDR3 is TGTGCTAGCAGCCCCTCGGACAGCTCTGGAAACACCATATATTTT. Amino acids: CASSPSDSSGNTIYF.

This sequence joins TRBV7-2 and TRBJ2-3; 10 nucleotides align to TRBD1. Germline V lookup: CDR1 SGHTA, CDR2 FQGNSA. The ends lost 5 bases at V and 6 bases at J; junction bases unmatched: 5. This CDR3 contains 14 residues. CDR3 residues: CASSDRGPGDTQYF. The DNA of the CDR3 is TGTGCCAGCAGCGACAGGGGGCCCGGCGATACGCAGTATTTT.

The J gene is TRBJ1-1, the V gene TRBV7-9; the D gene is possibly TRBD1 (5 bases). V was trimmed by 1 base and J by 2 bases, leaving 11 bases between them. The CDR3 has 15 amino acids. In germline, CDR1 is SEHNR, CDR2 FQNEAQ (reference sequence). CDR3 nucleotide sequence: TGTGCCAGCAGCTTAGACGGCAGGGTAAACACTGAAGCTTTCTTT. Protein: CASSLDGRVNTEAFF.

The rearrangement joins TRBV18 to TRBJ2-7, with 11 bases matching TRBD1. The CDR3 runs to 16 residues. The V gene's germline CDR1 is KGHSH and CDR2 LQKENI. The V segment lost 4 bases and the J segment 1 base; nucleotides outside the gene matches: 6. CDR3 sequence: CASSHSGTGGSYEQYF. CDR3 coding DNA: TGTGCCAGCTCACATTCTGGGACAGGGGGTTCCTACGAGCAGTACTTC.

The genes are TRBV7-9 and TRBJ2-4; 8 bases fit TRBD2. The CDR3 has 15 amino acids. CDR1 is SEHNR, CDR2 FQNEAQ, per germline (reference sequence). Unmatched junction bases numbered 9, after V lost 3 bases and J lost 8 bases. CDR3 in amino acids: CASSFIGREDDIQYF. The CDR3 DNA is TGTGCCAGCAGCTTTATCGGGAGGGAAGACGACATTCAGTACTTC.

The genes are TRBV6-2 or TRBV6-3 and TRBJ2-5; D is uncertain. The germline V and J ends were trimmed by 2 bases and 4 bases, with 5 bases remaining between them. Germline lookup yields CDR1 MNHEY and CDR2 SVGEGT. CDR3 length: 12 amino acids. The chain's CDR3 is CASSYIAETQYF. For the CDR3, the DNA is TGTGCCAGCAGTTACATTGCAGAGACCCAGTACTTC.

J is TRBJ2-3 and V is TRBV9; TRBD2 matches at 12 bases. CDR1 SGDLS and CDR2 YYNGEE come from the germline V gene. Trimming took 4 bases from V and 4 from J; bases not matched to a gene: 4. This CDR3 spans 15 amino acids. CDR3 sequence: CASSLAGGPSDTQYF. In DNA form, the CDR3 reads TGTGCCAGCAGCCTAGCGGGAGGGCCGTCAGATACGCAGTATTTT.

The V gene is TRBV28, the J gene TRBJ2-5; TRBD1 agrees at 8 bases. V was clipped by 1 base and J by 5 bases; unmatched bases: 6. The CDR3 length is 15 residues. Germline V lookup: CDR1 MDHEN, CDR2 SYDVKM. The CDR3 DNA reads TGTGCCAGCAGTTTATTCAGGGGGCAGGGGGAGACCCAGTACTTC. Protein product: CASSLFRGQGETQYF.

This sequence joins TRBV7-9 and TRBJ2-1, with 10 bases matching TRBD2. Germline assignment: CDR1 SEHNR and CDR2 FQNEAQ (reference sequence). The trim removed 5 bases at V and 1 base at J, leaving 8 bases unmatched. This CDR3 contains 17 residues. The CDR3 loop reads CASSARAGGVSYNEQFF. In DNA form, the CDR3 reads TGTGCCAGCAGCGCCCGAGCGGGAGGGGTGTCCTACAATGAGCAGTTCTTC.

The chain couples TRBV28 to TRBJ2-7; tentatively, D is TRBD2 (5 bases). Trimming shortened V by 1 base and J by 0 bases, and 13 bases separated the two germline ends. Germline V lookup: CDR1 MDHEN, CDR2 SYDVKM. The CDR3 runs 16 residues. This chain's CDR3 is CASSLFISASSYEQYF. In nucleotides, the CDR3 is TGTGCCAGCAGTTTATTTATTAGCGCGAGCTCCTACGAGCAGTACTTC.

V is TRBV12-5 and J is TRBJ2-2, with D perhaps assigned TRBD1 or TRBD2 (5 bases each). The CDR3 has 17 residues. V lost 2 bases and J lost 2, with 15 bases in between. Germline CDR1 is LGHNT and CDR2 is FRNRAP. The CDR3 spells CASGLSGTGDNTGELFF. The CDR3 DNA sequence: TGTGCTAGTGGTTTGAGTGGGACCGGGGACAACACCGGGGAGCTGTTTTTT.

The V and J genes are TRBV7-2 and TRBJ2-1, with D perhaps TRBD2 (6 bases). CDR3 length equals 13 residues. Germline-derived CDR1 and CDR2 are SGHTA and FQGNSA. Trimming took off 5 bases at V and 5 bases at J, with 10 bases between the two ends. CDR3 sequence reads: CASSGSGNNEQFF. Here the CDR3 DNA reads TGTGCCAGCAGCGGTAGCGGAAACAATGAGCAGTTCTTC.

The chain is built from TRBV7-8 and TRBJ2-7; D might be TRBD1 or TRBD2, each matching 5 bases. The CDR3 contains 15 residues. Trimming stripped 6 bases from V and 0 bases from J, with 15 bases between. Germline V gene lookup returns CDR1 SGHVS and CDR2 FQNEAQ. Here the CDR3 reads CASSPRDHSSYEQYF. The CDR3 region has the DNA TGTGCCAGCAGTCCGAGGGACCATAGCTCCTACGAGCAGTACTTC.

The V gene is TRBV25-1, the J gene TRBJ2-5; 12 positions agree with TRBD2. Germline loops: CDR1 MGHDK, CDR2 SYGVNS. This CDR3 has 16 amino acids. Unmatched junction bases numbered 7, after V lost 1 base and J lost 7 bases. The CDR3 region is CASSELSSGRAGTQYF. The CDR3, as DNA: TGTGCCAGCAGTGAATTATCTAGCGGGAGGGCGGGGACCCAGTACTTC.

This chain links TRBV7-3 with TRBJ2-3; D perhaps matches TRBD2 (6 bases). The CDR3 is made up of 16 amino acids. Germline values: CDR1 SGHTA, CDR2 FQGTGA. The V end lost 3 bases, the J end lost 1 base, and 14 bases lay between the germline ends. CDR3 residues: CASSFRVGGGTDTQYF. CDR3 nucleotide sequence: TGTGCCAGCAGCTTCCGAGTGGGGGGAGGCACAGATACGCAGTATTTT.

The CDR3 DNA follows: TGTGCCAGCAGCTTCGGCTCGGGGGTCTTGTCGGGCAAAAACATTCAGTACTTC. This translates into CASSFGSGVLSGKNIQYF. The J gene is TRBJ2-4, the V gene TRBV5-6; tentative D call: TRBD2 (6 bases). Germline CDR1 reads SGHDT; CDR2 reads YYEEEE. V was pared by 2 bases and J by 3 bases, with 21 bases between. The CDR3 spans 18 residues.

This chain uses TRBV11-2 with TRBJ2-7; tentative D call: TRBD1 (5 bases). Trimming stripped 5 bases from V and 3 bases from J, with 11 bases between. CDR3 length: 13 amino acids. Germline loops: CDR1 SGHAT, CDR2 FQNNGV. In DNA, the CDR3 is TGTGCCAGCAGCCTAGTAGGGGTCTACGAGCAGTACTTC. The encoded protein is CASSLVGVYEQYF.

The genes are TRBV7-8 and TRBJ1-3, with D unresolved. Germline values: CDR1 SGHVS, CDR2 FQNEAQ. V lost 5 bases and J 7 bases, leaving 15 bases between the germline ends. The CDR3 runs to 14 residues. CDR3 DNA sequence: TGTGCCAGCAGCAAAGAGTCTGGAAGTAACACCATATATTTT. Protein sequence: CASSKESGSNTIYF.

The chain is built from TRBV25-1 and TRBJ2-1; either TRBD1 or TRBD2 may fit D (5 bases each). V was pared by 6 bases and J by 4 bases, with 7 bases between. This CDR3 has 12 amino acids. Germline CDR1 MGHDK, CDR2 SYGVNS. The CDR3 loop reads CASRGPYNEQFF. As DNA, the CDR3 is TGTGCCAGCAGGGGACCTTACAATGAGCAGTTCTTC.

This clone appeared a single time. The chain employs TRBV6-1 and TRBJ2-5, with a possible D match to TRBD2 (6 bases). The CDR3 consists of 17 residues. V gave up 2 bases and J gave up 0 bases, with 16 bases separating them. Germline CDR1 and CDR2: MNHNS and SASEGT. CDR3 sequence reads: CASSENPHGGYQETQYF. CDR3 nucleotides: TGTGCCAGCAGTGAAAACCCTCATGGGGGGTACCAAGAGACCCAGTACTTC.